A selection of T cell receptor beta chains follows, all from one sample in a study of blood T cell repertoires in COVID-19. Sequencing was performed with immunoSEQ multiplex PCR; in TCRdb, only in-frame clones are kept and a portion is missing. Of about 210,000 clones detected, approximately 91% appear once; the ten largest clones hold about 5%. Sequenced material: peripheral blood. These receptors were obtained from a woman aged 40 to 49 with acute or convalescent COVID-19. CDR3s include the opening cysteine and the closing phenylalanine or tryptophan. A D gene is named only where the DNA matches it firmly. Clone size is given for some rows only: seen once, a few or many times, or a class if the clone is expanded.

cdr3_nt: TGTGCCAGCAGCCGCGCGGGGGCCGGGTTTGAGGACGAAAAACTGTTTTTT
cdr3_aa: CASSRAGAGFEDEKLFF
clone_size: NA
d_call: NA
j_call: TRBJ1-4
v_call: TRBV7-9

cdr3_nt: TGTGCCAGCAGCTTACGACAGGGGATACACAATGAGCAGTTCTTC
cdr3_aa: CASSLRQGIHNEQFF
clone_size: NA
d_call: TRBD1
j_call: TRBJ2-1
v_call: TRBV7-9

cdr3_nt: TGTGCCAGCAGTGAAGTAGGGACAACGAACACCGGGGAGCTGTTTTTT
cdr3_aa: CASSEVGTTNTGELFF
clone_size: NA
d_call: NA
j_call: TRBJ2-2
v_call: TRBV2

cdr3_nt: TGCGCCAGCAGCCAAGATCTTAGTTCACCCCTCCACTTT
cdr3_aa: CASSQDLSSPLHF
clone_size: NA
d_call: NA
j_call: TRBJ1-6
v_call: TRBV4-1

cdr3_nt: TGTGCCAGCTCACCAAATCAGGGACAGAATTCACCCCTCCACTTT
cdr3_aa: CASSPNQGQNSPLHF
clone_size: NA
d_call: TRBD1
j_call: TRBJ1-6
v_call: TRBV18

cdr3_nt: TGTGCCAGCAGCTGGACAGGGGATCCGAACACTGAAGCTTTCTTT
cdr3_aa: CASSWTGDPNTEAFF
clone_size: once
d_call: TRBD1
j_call: TRBJ1-1
v_call: TRBV11-2

cdr3_nt: TGTGCCACCAGTGATGATGACAGGGGGAGCTCCTACAATGAGCAGTTCTTC
cdr3_aa: CATSDDDRGSSYNEQFF
clone_size: NA
d_call: TRBD1
j_call: TRBJ2-1
v_call: TRBV24-1

cdr3_nt: TGTGCCAGCCAACGGGAAGCGAATGGCTACACCTTC
cdr3_aa: CASQREANGYTF
clone_size: NA
d_call: NA
j_call: TRBJ1-2
v_call: TRBV12-3/TRBV12-4

cdr3_nt: TGTGCCAGTAATAGGGGAAATTTAGATTCACCCCTCCACTTT
cdr3_aa: CASNRGNLDSPLHF
clone_size: NA
d_call: NA
j_call: TRBJ1-6
v_call: TRBV19

cdr3_nt: TGTGCCTGGACCCCGGACAGGGGTGGCACCGGGGAGCTGTTTTTT
cdr3_aa: CAWTPDRGGTGELFF
clone_size: NA
d_call: TRBD1
j_call: TRBJ2-2
v_call: TRBV30

cdr3_nt: TGTGCCAGCAGCTTATACCCCGGGAACGAAGCTTTCTTT
cdr3_aa: CASSLYPGNEAFF
clone_size: NA
d_call: NA
j_call: TRBJ1-1
v_call: TRBV5-5

cdr3_nt: TGTGCCATCAGTGTACAGGCGGTCACCGGGGAGCTGTTTTTT
cdr3_aa: CAISVQAVTGELFF
clone_size: once
d_call: NA
j_call: TRBJ2-2
v_call: TRBV10-3

cdr3_nt: TGTGCCAGCAGATCGACAGGGATAAACACCGGGGAGCTGTTTTTT
cdr3_aa: CASRSTGINTGELFF
clone_size: NA
d_call: TRBD1
j_call: TRBJ2-2
v_call: TRBV7-7

cdr3_nt: TGTGCCAGCAGCTCTATACAGTACACTGAAGCTTTCTTT
cdr3_aa: CASSSIQYTEAFF
clone_size: NA
d_call: NA
j_call: TRBJ1-1
v_call: TRBV7-6

cdr3_nt: TGTGCCAGCAGCTGGGACAGGGCAGGAAACACCATATATTTT
cdr3_aa: CASSWDRAGNTIYF
clone_size: NA
d_call: TRBD1
j_call: TRBJ1-3
v_call: TRBV7-2

cdr3_nt: TGTGCCAGCAGTTACGTGGGGACTTACACAGATACGCAGTATTTT
cdr3_aa: CASSYVGTYTDTQYF
clone_size: NA
d_call: NA
j_call: TRBJ2-3
v_call: TRBV6-2/TRBV6-3

cdr3_nt: TGTGCCAGCAGCTCGGGACAGCTTCCCGAGGGGAACACTGAAGCTTTCTTT
cdr3_aa: CASSSGQLPEGNTEAFF
clone_size: NA
d_call: TRBD1
j_call: TRBJ1-1
v_call: TRBV7-9

cdr3_nt: TGTGCCAGCAGCGAACAGGGGGTCTATGGCTACACCTTC
cdr3_aa: CASSEQGVYGYTF
clone_size: NA
d_call: TRBD1
j_call: TRBJ1-2
v_call: TRBV14

cdr3_nt: TGTGCCAGTAGTCTGGGACAGGGCGGAACTGAAGCTTTCTTT
cdr3_aa: CASSLGQGGTEAFF
clone_size: few
d_call: TRBD1
j_call: TRBJ1-1
v_call: TRBV19

cdr3_nt: TGTGCCAGCAGAGGGGTCCGCTATGGCTACACCTTC
cdr3_aa: CASRGVRYGYTF
clone_size: NA
d_call: NA
j_call: TRBJ1-2
v_call: TRBV2

cdr3_nt: TGTGCCAGCAGTTACATCCAGGGACTATTCACAGATACGCAGTATTTT
cdr3_aa: CASSYIQGLFTDTQYF
clone_size: NA
d_call: TRBD2
j_call: TRBJ2-3
v_call: TRBV6-5

cdr3_nt: TGTGCCAGCAGCCAAGACGACAGGTCCTATAATTCACCCCTCCACTTT
cdr3_aa: CASSQDDRSYNSPLHF
clone_size: NA
d_call: NA
j_call: TRBJ1-6
v_call: TRBV3-1/TRBV3-2

cdr3_nt: TGTGCCAGCAGCCGAGGGACAGCTAGTAATGAAAAACTGTTTTTT
cdr3_aa: CASSRGTASNEKLFF
clone_size: NA
d_call: TRBD1
j_call: TRBJ1-4
v_call: TRBV11-2

cdr3_nt: TGTGCCAGTAGTATATTACAGGGGCGCGGAGAAGGAAGCTACACCTTC
cdr3_aa: CASSILQGRGEGSYTF
clone_size: NA
d_call: TRBD1
j_call: TRBJ1-2
v_call: TRBV19

cdr3_nt: TGCGCCAGCAGCTTGGCCGCAGTCTTGACTCCCTCCGATACGCAGTATTTT
cdr3_aa: CASSLAAVLTPSDTQYF
clone_size: NA
d_call: NA
j_call: TRBJ2-3
v_call: TRBV5-1

cdr3_nt: TGTGCCTGGAGTCGGGAGTCAGAGAGGACCGGGGAGCTGTTTTTT
cdr3_aa: CAWSRESERTGELFF
clone_size: once
d_call: NA
j_call: TRBJ2-2
v_call: TRBV30

cdr3_nt: TGTGCCAGCAGTCCGCGGCCTCACAGGGACAGGAGCACTGAAGCTTTCTTT
cdr3_aa: CASSPRPHRDRSTEAFF
clone_size: NA
d_call: TRBD1
j_call: TRBJ1-1
v_call: TRBV27

cdr3_nt: TGTGCCAGCAGGGGGGGTGTATCGGGAGGGTATGGCTACACCTTC
cdr3_aa: CASRGGVSGGYGYTF
clone_size: NA
d_call: NA
j_call: TRBJ1-2
v_call: TRBV6-5

cdr3_nt: TGCGCCAGCAGCCCCCTCGCCTTCCGACAGGGATACGATGAGCAGTTCTTC
cdr3_aa: CASSPLAFRQGYDEQFF
clone_size: NA
d_call: TRBD1
j_call: TRBJ2-1
v_call: TRBV4-1

cdr3_nt: TGTGCCAGCAGGCCTCTAGGTCGGGGCAATCAGCCCCAGCATTTT
cdr3_aa: CASRPLGRGNQPQHF
clone_size: NA
d_call: NA
j_call: TRBJ1-5
v_call: TRBV27

cdr3_nt: TGTGCCTGGAGCCGTAGGACAGTTTCAATTATCGACTATAATTCACCCCTCCACTTT
cdr3_aa: CAWSRRTVSIIDYNSPLHF
clone_size: NA
d_call: NA
j_call: TRBJ1-6
v_call: TRBV30

cdr3_nt: TGTGCCAGCAGATGGGGGGGGACAGATACGCAGTATTTT
cdr3_aa: CASRWGGTDTQYF
clone_size: NA
d_call: TRBD2
j_call: TRBJ2-3
v_call: TRBV11-3

cdr3_nt: TGTGCCAGCAGCTTGCGGAGTTTAGGCCAGACCCAGTACTTC
cdr3_aa: CASSLRSLGQTQYF
clone_size: NA
d_call: NA
j_call: TRBJ2-5
v_call: TRBV5-6

cdr3_nt: TGCGCCAGCAGCGTAGCCCTTCAGGAGACCCAGTACTTC
cdr3_aa: CASSVALQETQYF
clone_size: NA
d_call: NA
j_call: TRBJ2-5
v_call: TRBV5-1

cdr3_nt: TGTGCCAGCAGTTTCGGACAGCTATCTGGAAACACCATATATTTT
cdr3_aa: CASSFGQLSGNTIYF
clone_size: NA
d_call: NA
j_call: TRBJ1-3
v_call: TRBV14

cdr3_nt: TGCGCCAGCAGCTCCGGACAGGGCGGTGATCAGCCCCAGCATTTT
cdr3_aa: CASSSGQGGDQPQHF
clone_size: once
d_call: TRBD1
j_call: TRBJ1-5
v_call: TRBV5-1

cdr3_nt: TGTGCCAGCAGACGACAGGGTCCAAGTGAGCAGTTCTTC
cdr3_aa: CASRRQGPSEQFF
clone_size: NA
d_call: TRBD1
j_call: TRBJ2-1
v_call: TRBV6-5

cdr3_nt: TGTGCCAGCAGCCCGCGGACAGCGAATAATGAAAAACTGTTTTTT
cdr3_aa: CASSPRTANNEKLFF
clone_size: NA
d_call: NA
j_call: TRBJ1-4
v_call: TRBV3-1/TRBV3-2

cdr3_nt: TGTGCCATCAGGGACAGTACAACTAATGAAAAACTGTTTTTT
cdr3_aa: CAIRDSTTNEKLFF
clone_size: few
d_call: NA
j_call: TRBJ1-4
v_call: TRBV10-3

cdr3_nt: TGTGCCAGCAGCGTAGGAGGTTTCTCTGGAAACACCATATATTTT
cdr3_aa: CASSVGGFSGNTIYF
clone_size: NA
d_call: NA
j_call: TRBJ1-3
v_call: TRBV9

cdr3_nt: TGTGCCAGCAGCCCCACAGGGATCACTGAAGCTTTCTTT
cdr3_aa: CASSPTGITEAFF
clone_size: few
d_call: NA
j_call: TRBJ1-1
v_call: TRBV12-3/TRBV12-4

cdr3_nt: TGTGCCAGCAGCTTACCGGACAGGGATCTCTGGACAGGAAACACCATATATTTT
cdr3_aa: CASSLPDRDLWTGNTIYF
clone_size: once
d_call: TRBD1
j_call: TRBJ1-3
v_call: TRBV7-2